This T cell receptor beta chain was observed in a study of beta chain features in type 1 diabetes. Whole-study context: Sorted cells, 107,917,701 in number, were examined across all samples. Study-wide results and limits: There were fewer insertions and more deletions at the VDJ junctions of type 1 diabetes patients. Shortening that was moderate but significant affected the TCRB CDR3s of Type 1 diabetes patients in all four CD4+ subsets. Small HLA sub-analyses could not settle whether HLA shapes TCRB rearrangement.

This CDR3 has 14 amino acids. Germline V gene data show CDR1 as MDHEN and CDR2 as SYDVKM. Unmatched junction bases numbered 7, after V lost 5 bases and J lost 3 bases. Investigators reverse transcribed all isolated RNA, so they sequenced expressed TCRB transcripts. The protocol was immunoSEQ multiplex PCR, while the TCRdb copy is restricted to in-frame clones and leaves out a portion. Of 500,000 to 700,000 clones listed, around 16% are singletons. This clone has more than one count but fewer than ten. The antigen remains undetermined. Material: naive CD4+ T cells from blood. The sequence derives from a man between 18 and 29 years old in good health. This chain uses TRBV28 with TRBJ2-7; TRBD1 matches at 7 bases. Here the CDR3 DNA reads TGTGCCAGCAGTATGGACAGGTTATACTACGAGCAGTACTTC. Translation gives CASSMDRLYYEQYF.